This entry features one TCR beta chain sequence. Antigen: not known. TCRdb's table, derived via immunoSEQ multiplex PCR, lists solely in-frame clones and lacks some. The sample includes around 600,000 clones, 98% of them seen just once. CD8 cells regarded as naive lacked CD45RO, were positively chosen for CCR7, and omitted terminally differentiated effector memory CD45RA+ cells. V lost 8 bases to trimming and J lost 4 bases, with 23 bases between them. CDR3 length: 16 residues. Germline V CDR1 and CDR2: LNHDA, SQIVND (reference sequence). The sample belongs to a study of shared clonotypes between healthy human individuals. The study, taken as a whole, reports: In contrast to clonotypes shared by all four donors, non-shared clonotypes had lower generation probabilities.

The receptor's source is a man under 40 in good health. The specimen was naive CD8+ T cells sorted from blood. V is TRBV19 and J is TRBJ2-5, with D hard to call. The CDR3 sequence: CASSRLFQSVAETQYF. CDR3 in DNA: TGTGCCAGTTCTAGGCTGTTTCAAAGCGTCGCAGAGACCCAGTACTTC.